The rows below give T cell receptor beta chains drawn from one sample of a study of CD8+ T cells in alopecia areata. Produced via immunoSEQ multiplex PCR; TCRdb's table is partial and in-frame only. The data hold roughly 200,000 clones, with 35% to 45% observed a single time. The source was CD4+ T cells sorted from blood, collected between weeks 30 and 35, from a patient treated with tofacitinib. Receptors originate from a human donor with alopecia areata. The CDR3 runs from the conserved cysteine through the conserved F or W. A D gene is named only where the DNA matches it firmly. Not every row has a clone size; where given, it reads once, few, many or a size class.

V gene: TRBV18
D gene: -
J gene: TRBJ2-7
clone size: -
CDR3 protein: CASSPQGGGEQYF
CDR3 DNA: TGTGCCAGCTCACCGCAGGGAGGGGGCGAGCAGTACTTC

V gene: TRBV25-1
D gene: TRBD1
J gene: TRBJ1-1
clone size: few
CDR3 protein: CATSPPAGGMTEAFF
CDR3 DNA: TGTGCCACCAGTCCCCCCGCAGGGGGGATGACTGAAGCTTTCTTT

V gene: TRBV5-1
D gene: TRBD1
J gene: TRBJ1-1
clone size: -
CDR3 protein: CASSMDRGLYTEAFF
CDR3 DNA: TGCGCCAGCAGCATGGACAGGGGGCTTTACACTGAAGCTTTCTTT

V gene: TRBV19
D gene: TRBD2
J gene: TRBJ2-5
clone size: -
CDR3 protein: CASSLRTSGIGETQYF
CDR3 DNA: TGTGCCAGTAGTCTCCGGACTAGCGGGATAGGAGAGACCCAGTACTTC

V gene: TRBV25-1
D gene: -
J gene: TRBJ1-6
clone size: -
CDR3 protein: CASSEFEFGSPLHF
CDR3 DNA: TGTGCCAGCAGTGAATTCGAGTTTGGTTCACCCCTCCACTTT

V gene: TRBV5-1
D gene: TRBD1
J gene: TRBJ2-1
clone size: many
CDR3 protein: CASSPGQGDEQFF
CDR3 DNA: TGCGCCAGCAGCCCTGGACAGGGGGACGAGCAGTTCTTC

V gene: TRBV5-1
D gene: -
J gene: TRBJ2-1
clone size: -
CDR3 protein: CASSHRDRHNEQFF
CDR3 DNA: TGCGCCAGCAGCCACCGGGACCGCCACAATGAGCAGTTCTTC

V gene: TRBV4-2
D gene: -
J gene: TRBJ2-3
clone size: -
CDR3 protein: CASSQGTGLSSTDTQYF
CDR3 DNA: TGTGCCAGCAGCCAGGGTACAGGATTATCTAGCACAGATACGCAGTATTTT

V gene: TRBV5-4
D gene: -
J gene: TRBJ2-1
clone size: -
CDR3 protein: CASSLDRYNEQFF
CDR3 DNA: TGTGCCAGCAGCTTGGACAGGTACAATGAGCAGTTCTTC

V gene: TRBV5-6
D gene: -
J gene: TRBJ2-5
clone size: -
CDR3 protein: CASSYPSYLGVQTQYF
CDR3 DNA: TGTGCCAGCAGCTACCCAAGTTATTTGGGGGTTCAGACCCAGTACTTC

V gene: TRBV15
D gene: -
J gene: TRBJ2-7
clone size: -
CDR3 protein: CATSRGETLTHEQYF
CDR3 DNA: TGTGCCACCAGCAGAGGGGAGACATTAACCCACGAGCAGTACTTC

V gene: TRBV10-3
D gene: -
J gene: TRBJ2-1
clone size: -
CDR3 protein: CAISELQGGLGEQFF
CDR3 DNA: TGTGCCATCAGTGAGTTGCAGGGAGGTTTAGGTGAGCAGTTCTTC

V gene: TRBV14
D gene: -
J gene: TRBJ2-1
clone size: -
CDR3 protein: CASSQPTGDGYNEQFF
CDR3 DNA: TGTGCCAGCAGCCAGCCCACAGGAGACGGGTACAATGAGCAGTTCTTC

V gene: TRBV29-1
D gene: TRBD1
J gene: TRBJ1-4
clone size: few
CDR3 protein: CSVSPGTADEKLFF
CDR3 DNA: TGCAGCGTTTCCCCCGGGACAGCGGATGAAAAACTGTTTTTT

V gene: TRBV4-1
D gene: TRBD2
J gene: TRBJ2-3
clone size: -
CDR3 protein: CASSQGLAGVDTQYF
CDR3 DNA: TGCGCCAGCAGCCAAGGACTAGCGGGAGTGGATACGCAGTATTTT

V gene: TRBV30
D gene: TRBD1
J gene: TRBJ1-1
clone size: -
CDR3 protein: CAFTGGGGTEAFF
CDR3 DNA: TGTGCCTTCACAGGGGGCGGCGGCACTGAAGCTTTCTTT

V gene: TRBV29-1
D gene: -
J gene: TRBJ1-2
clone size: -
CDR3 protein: CSVELGPQLGYTF
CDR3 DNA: TGCAGCGTTGAATTAGGCCCGCAGTTGGGCTACACCTTC

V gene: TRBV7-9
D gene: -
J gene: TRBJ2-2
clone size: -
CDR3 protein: CASSRGTPGELFF
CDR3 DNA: TGTGCCAGCAGCCGAGGGACACCCGGGGAGCTGTTTTTT

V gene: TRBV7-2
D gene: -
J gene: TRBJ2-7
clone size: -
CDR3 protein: CASSLVLDPRGEQYF
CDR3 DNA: TGTGCCAGCAGCTTAGTTTTAGACCCACGAGGGGAGCAGTACTTC